These T cell receptor beta chains were read from a single sample in a study of neurological immune-mediated disorders. TCRdb redid the calling of the 5' RACE reads with MiXCR, one entry per CDR3 protein. The table records tens of thousands of distinct CDR3 sequences, approximately 17% of them present only once. Sequencing was done on a sample of PBMCs. These receptors were obtained from a middle-aged woman in good health. CDR3s include the opening cysteine and the closing phenylalanine or tryptophan. The D gene is left open where the match is weak. Where a row states a size, it is once, few, many or the class of an expanded clone; other rows omit it.

d_gene	v_gene	abundance	j_gene	CDR3aa	CDR3nt
TRBD1	TRBV24-1	many	TRBJ2-5	CATSDWDRGLKKTQYF	TGTGCCACCAGTGACTGGGACAGGGGTCTTAAGAAGACCCAGTACTTC
-	TRBV29-1	many	TRBJ2-2	CSASPEGYLNTGELFF	TGCAGCGCAAGCCCCGAGGGTTACTTAAACACCGGGGAGCTGTTTTTT
TRBD1	TRBV6-6	many	TRBJ1-6	CASSAPGGPYNSPLHF	TGTGCCAGCAGTGCCCCAGGGGGCCCCTATAATTCACCCCTCCACTTT
TRBD1	TRBV20-1	many	TRBJ1-5	CSAGTGTALPQPQHF	TGCAGTGCTGGGACAGGGACGGCTCTACCTCAGCCCCAGCATTTT
TRBD1	TRBV6-2/TRBV6-3	many	TRBJ2-1	CASSLDRSSYNEQFF	TGTGCCAGCAGTCTGGACAGGAGCTCCTACAATGAGCAGTTCTTC
-	TRBV28	many	TRBJ2-3	CAGGGRGYTDTQYF	TGTGCCGGGGGGGGGCGCGGTTACACAGATACGCAGTATTTT
-	TRBV6-1	many	TRBJ2-5	CASRGDRQETQYF	TGTGCCAGCAGGGGAGACCGACAAGAGACCCAGTACTTC
-	TRBV5-1	many	TRBJ1-1	CASSLGLNTEAFF	TGCGCCAGCAGCTTAGGGCTGAACACTGAAGCTTTCTTT
-	TRBV27	many	TRBJ2-7	CASSWAGVYEQYF	TGTGCCAGCAGTTGGGCAGGGGTCTACGAGCAGTACTTC
-	TRBV9	many	TRBJ1-5	CASRRQKVDQPQHF	TGTGCCAGCAGGAGACAGAAGGTAGATCAGCCCCAGCATTTT
-	TRBV7-2	many	TRBJ2-5	CASSLALDRQETQYF	TGTGCCAGCAGCTTAGCCTTGGACAGACAAGAGACCCAGTACTTC
TRBD1	TRBV7-2	many	TRBJ1-3	CASSRTGESGNTIYF	TGTGCCAGCAGTCGTACAGGGGAATCTGGAAACACCATATATTTT
TRBD2	TRBV12-5	many	TRBJ2-5	CASGLACDQATSGGTETQYF	TGTGCTAGTGGTTTGGCTTGTGACCAAGCTACTAGCGGGGGTACGGAGACCCAGTACTTC
-	TRBV5-4	-	TRBJ2-5	CASSFTGLETQYF	TGTGCCAGCAGCTTTACAGGGCTAGAGACCCAGTACTTC
TRBD1	TRBV28	many	TRBJ1-2	CASSLWMGRGRNLANYGYTF	TGTGCCAGCAGTTTATGGATGGGTAGGGGGCGGAACCTAGCTAACTATGGCTACACCTTC
-	TRBV5-1	-	TRBJ2-7	CASSPQGRGATVEQYF	TGCGCCAGCAGCCCCCAAGGGCGGGGAGCTACGGTCGAGCAGTACTTC
-	TRBV6-5	-	TRBJ1-1	CASCYSRNTEAFF	TGTGCCAGCTGTTACTCGCGGAACACTGAAGCTTTCTTT
TRBD2	TRBV4-1	many	TRBJ2-3	CASSHGTSGDKTGDTQYF	TGCGCCAGCAGCCACGGGACTAGCGGGGACAAAACCGGAGATACGCAGTATTTT
-	TRBV27	many	TRBJ1-2	CASSLQGNYGYTF	TGTGCCAGCAGTTTACAGGGGAACTATGGCTACACCTTC
-	TRBV6-1	many	TRBJ2-1	CASSEGHSRGNEQFF	TGTGCCAGCAGTGAAGGACACTCCCGGGGCAATGAGCAGTTCTTC
-	TRBV20-1	many	TRBJ2-1	CSARIGAGNNEQFF	TGCAGTGCTAGAATAGGGGCAGGGAACAATGAGCAGTTCTTC
-	TRBV18	many	TRBJ1-5	CASSPLKDQPQHF	TGTGCCAGCTCACCTCTAAAAGATCAGCCCCAGCATTTT
-	TRBV4-1	many	TRBJ2-2	CASSQGERNGELFF	TGCGCCAGCAGCCAAGGGGAAAGGAACGGGGAGCTGTTTTTT
TRBD2	TRBV6-1	many	TRBJ2-1	CASTFSGGDSSYNEQFF	TGTGCCAGCACCTTTAGCGGGGGGGACAGCTCCTACAATGAGCAGTTCTTC
TRBD1	TRBV5-1	many	TRBJ2-3	CASSFRDSDTMGPQDTQYF	TGCGCCAGCAGCTTCCGGGACAGTGATACAATGGGCCCACAGGATACGCAGTATTTT
-	TRBV4-1	many	TRBJ2-3	CASSPEGRSADTQYF	TGCGCCAGCAGCCCCGAGGGGAGGTCCGCAGATACGCAGTATTTT
-	TRBV7-2	many	TRBJ2-3	CASSPGPGTDTQYF	TGTGCCAGCAGCCCCGGACCCGGCACAGATACGCAGTATTTT
-	TRBV7-8	many	TRBJ2-3	CASSSGRSTDTQYF	TGTGCCAGCAGCTCCGGACGTAGCACAGATACGCAGTATTTT
TRBD2	TRBV3-1	-	TRBJ2-2	CASSQASGGAPGELFF	TGTGCCAGCAGCCAAGCCAGCGGGGGGGCCCCCGGGGAGCTGTTTTTT
TRBD1	TRBV6-5	-	TRBJ1-1	CASSYPGQGVGAFF	TGTGCCAGCAGTTATCCGGGACAGGGGGTCGGAGCTTTCTTT
-	TRBV5-1	many	TRBJ2-7	CASSLVPAGAYEQYF	TGCGCCAGCAGCTTGGTGCCAGCCGGAGCCTACGAGCAGTACTTC
TRBD2	TRBV6-5	-	TRBJ2-1	CASSYSSASGRSYNEQFF	TGTGCCAGCAGTTACTCGTCGGCTAGCGGACGCTCCTACAATGAGCAGTTCTTC
-	TRBV5-1	many	TRBJ1-2	CASRPGDSSNYGYTF	TGCGCCAGCCGCCCAGGAGACAGCTCTAACTATGGCTACACCTTC
-	TRBV20-1	many	TRBJ2-3	CSAIEGTDTQYF	TGCAGTGCTATAGAGGGAACAGATACGCAGTATTTT
-	TRBV3-1	-	TRBJ2-5	CASSRRETQYF	TGTGCCAGCAGCCGGAGGGAGACACAGTACTTC
-	TRBV5-6	many	TRBJ1-3	CASSSARGARGNTIYF	TGTGCCAGCAGTTCCGCAAGGGGCGCGAGGGGAAACACCATATATTTT
TRBD2	TRBV7-2	few	TRBJ2-1	CASSPPTGGLSSYNEQFF	TGTGCCAGCAGTCCCCCCACGGGGGGACTGAGCTCCTACAATGAGCAGTTCTTC
-	TRBV5-8	many	TRBJ2-1	CASSLHITSYNEQFF	TGTGCCAGCAGCCTGCACATAACCTCCTACAATGAGCAGTTCTTC
TRBD1	TRBV5-5	many	TRBJ2-7	CASSVFRSTGAEQYF	TGTGCCAGCAGCGTGTTCAGGAGTACAGGGGCCGAGCAGTACTTC
TRBD1	TRBV7-2	many	TRBJ2-7	CASSFGTGVVQYF	TGTGCCAGCAGCTTCGGGACAGGGGTGGTGCAGTACTTC
-	TRBV18	many	TRBJ1-1	CASSRERGGNTEAFF	TGTGCCAGCTCACGTGAGAGAGGGGGAAACACTGAAGCTTTCTTT
-	TRBV10-3	-	TRBJ1-1	CAIRARESEAFF	TGTGCCATCAGGGCAAGGGAGTCTGAAGCTTTCTTT
TRBD1	TRBV19	-	TRBJ2-5	CASSIAGQGAETQYF	TGTGCCAGTAGTATTGCGGGACAGGGGGCGGAGACCCAGTACTTC
-	TRBV7-2	many	TRBJ1-5	CASSLVPQGQPQHF	TGTGCCAGCAGCCTAGTACCACAGGGACAGCCCCAGCATTTT